The next 18 T cell receptor beta chains were all read from a single sample in a study of cytomegalovirus exposure and HLA in healthy donors. A multiplex PCR was run with 60 Vbeta primers and 13 Jbeta primers. TCRdb keeps only in-frame clones here, not all; method: immunoSEQ multiplex PCR. This sample has approximately 190,000 clones, with about 80% found just once. The sample comprised PBMCs. These receptors all come from a woman aged 45-60 years in good health and CMV-seropositive.

The chain links TRBV7-2 to TRBJ1-3; D gene unclear. Germline CDR1 is SGHTA and CDR2 is FQGNSA. V was clipped by 5 bases and J by 0 bases, with 11 bases between them. This CDR3 has 15 amino acids. CDR3 nucleotides: TGTGCCAGCAGCCCCGCGGCGAGCTCTGGAAACACCATATATTTT. Its translation: CASSPAASSGNTIYF.

This clone was observed once. This chain joins TRBV5-4 and TRBJ1-2; TRBD1 matches 9 bases. V shed 3 bases and J 2 bases; nucleotides not matched to a gene: 2. The germline V gene encodes CDR1 SGHNT and CDR2 YYREEE (reference sequence). The CDR3 loop spans 14 amino acids. The DNA for the CDR3 is TGTGCCAGCAGCTCCGGGACAGGGAACTATGGCTACACCTTC. This gives the protein CASSSGTGNYGYTF.

The chain combines TRBV10-3 with TRBJ2-1, with D perhaps TRBD2 (6 bases). CDR3 length: 16 amino acids. Germline CDR1 reads ENHRY; CDR2 reads SYGVKD. Trimming stripped 5 bases from V and 5 bases from J, with 19 bases between. This chain's CDR3 is CAISSGTFSADNEQFF. CDR3 DNA: TGTGCCATCAGTTCCGGGACTTTTTCGGCGGACAATGAGCAGTTCTTC.

The chain has TRBV7-9 and TRBJ1-1; 7 bases match TRBD1. CDR3 length equals 13 residues. J gave up 4 bases and V 5 bases, and 4 bases lay outside the gene matches. From germline, CDR1 is SEHNR and CDR2 FQNEAQ (reference sequence). CDR3 sequence (DNA): TGTGCCAGCAGCCTCGGGACAGTCACTGAAGCTTTCTTT. As protein: CASSLGTVTEAFF.

The chain's CDR3 is CASSEGGVRRNTIYF. The CDR3 DNA reads TGTGCCAGCAGTGAGGGAGGGGTTCGGAGAAACACCATATATTTT. This chain joins TRBV2 and TRBJ1-3, with D possibly being TRBD1 (5 bases). The CDR3 runs to 15 residues. Germline CDR1 SNHLY, CDR2 FYNNEI. Trimming removed 3 bases at V and 5 bases at J, with 14 bases between. The full variable domain, rest sourced from reference TRBV2 and TRBJ1-3, is EPEVTQTPSHQVTQMGQEVILRCVPISNHLYFYWYRQILGQKVEFLVSFYNNEISEKSEIFDDQFSVERPDGSNFTLKIRSTKLEDSAMYFCASSEGGVRRNTIYFGEGSWLTVV.

This chain connects TRBV30 to TRBJ2-6, with a weak D call TRBD1 (6 bases). V shed 0 bases and J shed 6 bases, with 12 bases lying between them. CDR1 is GTSNPN and CDR2 is SVGIG in the germline V gene (reference sequence). The CDR3 consists of 15 residues. CDR3 protein: CAWSVGGLKANVLTF. The DNA of the CDR3 is TGTGCCTGGAGTGTAGGGGGTTTAAAGGCCAACGTCCTGACTTTC.

This clone was seen only once. V and J are TRBV10-2 and TRBJ1-4, with 9 positions matching TRBD1. The germline V gene has CDR1 WSHSY and CDR2 SAAADI. There are 13 residues in the CDR3. The ends lost 8 bases at V and 7 bases at J; junction bases unmatched: 5. The CDR3 is CASGDRDLEKLFF. CDR3 DNA: TGCGCCAGCGGGGACAGGGACCTTGAAAAACTGTTTTTT.

V usage is TRBV2 and J usage is TRBJ2-1; 9 positions agree with TRBD2. The germline gives CDR1 SNHLY, CDR2 FYNNEI. Germline trimming cut 8 bases from V and 5 bases from J; bases unmatched to any gene: 7. This CDR3 has 14 amino acids. In nucleotides, the CDR3 is TGTGCCAGCGTTGTAAGCGGGGGGAACAATGAGCAGTTCTTC. Residues: CASVVSGGNNEQFF.

The V and J genes are TRBV7-6 and TRBJ2-7; tentatively, D is TRBD1 (6 bases). Germline values: CDR1 SGHVS, CDR2 FNYEAQ. This CDR3 region has 14 residues. V was shortened by 1 base and J by 3 bases, with 10 bases between the two germline ends. CDR3 amino acids: CASSLGLGGYEQYF. The CDR3 DNA reads TGTGCCAGCAGCTTAGGTTTAGGGGGCTACGAGCAGTACTTC.

This rearrangement joins TRBV28 to TRBJ2-7; 7 bases line up with TRBD1. The length of the CDR3 is 15 residues. V lost 4 bases and J lost 3; bases outside the gene matches: 9. Germline V gene data show CDR1 as MDHEN and CDR2 as SYDVKM. For the CDR3, the DNA is TGTGCCAGCAGTTCCCAAGGGGGCGCAGACTACGAGCAGTACTTC. As protein: CASSSQGGADYEQYF.

V and J are TRBV7-3 and TRBJ2-1; D gene uncertain. Between the trimmed V and J ends, which lost 6 bases and 3 bases, there was a span of 9 bases. The CDR3 totals 13 residues. Germline-derived CDR1 and CDR2 are SGHTA and FQGTGA. The CDR3 loop is CASSSNFYNEQFF. The CDR3 DNA follows: TGTGCCAGCAGTTCCAATTTCTACAATGAGCAGTTCTTC.

V gene TRBV7-2 combines with J gene TRBJ2-7; 9 bases match TRBD2. V lost 4 bases and J lost 6; bases outside the gene matches: 7. Germline CDR1 is SGHTA and CDR2 is FQGNSA. This CDR3 spans 14 amino acids. The CDR3 bases are TGTGCCAGCAGCTCGGCGGGGGGGGCGGGCGAGCAGTACTTC. Its translation is CASSSAGGAGEQYF.

The rearrangement uses TRBV7-2 and TRBJ1-5; 10 nucleotides agree with TRBD1. Germline CDR1 SGHTA, CDR2 FQGNSA. The junction had 4 bases not matched to a gene; V was cut back by 5 bases and J by 3 bases. CDR3 length: 15 amino acids. The CDR3 region is CASSLRQGANQPQHF. The CDR3 DNA is TGTGCCAGCAGCCTCCGACAGGGGGCCAATCAGCCCCAGCATTTT. The complete variable domain, with remaining parts taken from reference TRBV7-2 and TRBJ1-5, reads GAGVSQSPSNKVTEKGKDVELRCDPISGHTALYWYRQSLGQGLEFLIYFQGNSAPDKSGLPSDRFSAERTGGSVSTLTIQRTQQEDSAVYLCASSLRQGANQPQHFGDGTRLSIL.

The gene calls are TRBV6-5 and TRBJ2-1; no definite D call. The germline gives CDR1 MNHEY, CDR2 SVGAGI. Trimming removed 6 bases at V and 5 bases at J, with 17 bases between. The CDR3 sequence is 15 residues long. The CDR3 loop reads CASSEVGLQDNEQFF. The CDR3 DNA reads as TGTGCCAGCAGCGAGGTAGGCTTACAAGACAATGAGCAGTTCTTC.

The V gene is TRBV2, the J gene TRBJ2-5, with a weak D call TRBD1 (6 bases). The CDR3 sequence is 13 residues long. The germline CDR1 and CDR2 sequences are SNHLY and FYNNEI. The V gene lost 7 bases and the J gene lost 5 bases, with 14 bases spanning the gap. CDR3 nucleotides: TGTGCCAGCACAGAAGGGGGTCCGGAGACCCAGTACTTC. Translation: CASTEGGPETQYF.

V and J are TRBV5-1 and TRBJ2-3; 8 bases fit TRBD2. There are 15 residues in the CDR3. Germline trimming cut 2 bases from V and 2 bases from J; bases unmatched to any gene: 4. Germline CDR1 SGHRS, CDR2 YFSETQ. The chain's CDR3 is CASSFSGTPTDTQYF. Written as DNA, the CDR3 is TGCGCCAGCAGCTTTAGCGGGACCCCCACAGATACGCAGTATTTT. Variable domain in full (rest from reference TRBV5-1 and TRBJ2-3): KAGVTQTPRYLIKTRGQQVTLSCSPISGHRSVSWYQQTPGQGLQFLFEYFSETQRNKGNFPGRFSGRQFSNSRSEMNVSTLELGDSALYLCASSFSGTPTDTQYFGPGTRLTVL.

The genes are TRBV7-8 and TRBJ2-7, with D perhaps matching TRBD1 (6 bases). The germline gives CDR1 SGHVS, CDR2 FQNEAQ. This CDR3 has 16 amino acids. Trimming stripped 2 bases from V and 0 bases from J, with 14 bases between. This CDR3 reads CASSLHPQGSSYEQYF. In DNA, the CDR3 is TGTGCCAGCAGCTTACACCCCCAGGGGAGCTCCTACGAGCAGTACTTC.

Only a few counts were recorded for this clone. The V and J genes are TRBV7-2 and TRBJ1-2, with 10 positions matching TRBD1. The CDR3 sequence is 14 residues long. In germline, CDR1 is SGHTA, CDR2 FQGNSA. V was clipped by 5 bases and J by 7 bases; unmatched bases: 7. The CDR3 loop reads CASSTGTGERGYTF. CDR3 coding DNA: TGTGCCAGCAGCACTGGGACAGGGGAACGTGGCTACACCTTC.